The T cell receptor beta chain described here comes from a study of stem cell transplantation in POMP-related autoinflammatory disease listed by TCRdb under 2021. At the level of the whole study: It was hypothesized that MHC class I-dependent CD8+ T-cell differentiation and positive selection are impaired by defective thymoproteasomes, resulting in skewing of the TRB repertoire. Before transplant, CD4+ naive T-cell skewing, low CD8+ T-cell proportions, and reduced T-cell cytokine secretion were observed in patients. The effect of POMP deficiency on T-cell receptor beta repertoire diversity and CDR3 characteristics was assessed by high-throughput TRB sequencing.

Reading the label with the study, this specimen's time point is: before hematopoietic stem cell transplant. PRAID was marked by prominent immunodeficiency together with autoinflammation. Prior to TRB sequencing, T-cell subsets (conventional T cells, CD8+ T cells, regulatory T cells, T follicular helper cells) were sorted. From the cysteine up to the phenylalanine, the CDR3 has a length of 15 residues. Only the CDR3 DNA stays, 45 bases, in frame from base 1. Trimming takes 5 bases from V and 3 bases from J, and the germline ends sit 15 bases apart. According to the germline V gene, CDR1 reads SGHAT and CDR2 reads FQNNGV. The full study reports these points: The number of unique TRB V-J gene pairings in PRAID patients was restricted. In PRAID patients, the trend toward increased clonality and lower diversity reached statistical significance only for regulatory T cells. Across all analyzed T-cell subsets, PRAID patients showed a trend toward higher clonality and lower TRB diversity.

The method was the immunoSEQ multiplex PCR assay. The study's own analysis went as follows. Shannon entropy, which accounts for clonal size distribution, was used to quantify repertoire diversity. The Gini-Simpson index (Simpson_1-D) was used to measure inequality of clonotype distribution. TCRdb took over this immuneACCESS table, retaining in-frame rearrangements with V and J assigned. Such tables are incomplete; in checked studies, under half of the missing clones stem from an unresolved V gene, and the remainder is unexplained. Clone size and the V and J calls come from that table; the DNA yielded D and trimming. The sample profile shows more than 25,000 clones; just over 85% of them were found once. Jointly, the top ten make up over 0.6% of the sample. On this clone: Its antigen is still unknown. Per-base quality was not reported, and no clone a single base away is much larger than it.

This chain is built from TRBV11-2 and TRBJ2-3; perhaps TRBD2 is the D gene, with 6 bases matching. This TCR derives from a human donor with POMP-related autoinflammation and immune dysregulation (PRAID). The specimen comprised CD4+ T cells from PBMCs, sampled before stem cell transplantation. The DNA reads as follows: TGTGCCAGCAGCCCTGGAGGGCGCGAAACAGATACGCAGTATTTT. Its product reads: CASSPGGRETDTQYF.